This note documents a single T cell receptor beta chain sequence. Its target is not known. These data come from a study of T-cell memory formation after mild COVID-19. Study-level information: There were largely donor-specific TCR clusters. General study results and limits: Day 15 to 85 contracting clones showed balanced CD4/CD8; day 15 to 37 expanders favored CD4+. Researchers could not confirm that second-wave clones peaking on day 37 targeted SARS-CoV-2.

Germline assignment: CDR1 SNHLY and CDR2 FYNNEI. The CDR3 is 12 amino acids. V dropped 6 bases and J dropped 6 bases, with 12 bases sitting between them. Amplification by 5'RACE using constant-segment primers produced TCR alpha and TCR beta cDNA libraries that carried sample barcodes and UMIs. TCRdb ran MiXCR on the 5' RACE reads and lists one entry per CDR3 protein. The sample carries more than 45,000 distinct CDR3 sequences, around 9.7% recorded once. The sequenced material came from PBMCs or a T cell subset sorted from them (not recorded which). The receptor comes from an adult woman who had mild COVID-19 (a few samples of this study predate the infection). Cell type and time point are not known. This sequence joins TRBV2 and TRBJ2-7; no reliable D call. CDR3 amino acids: CASRVVRLEQYF. CDR3 in DNA: TGTGCCAGCAGGGTGGTCAGGCTCGAGCAGTACTTC.